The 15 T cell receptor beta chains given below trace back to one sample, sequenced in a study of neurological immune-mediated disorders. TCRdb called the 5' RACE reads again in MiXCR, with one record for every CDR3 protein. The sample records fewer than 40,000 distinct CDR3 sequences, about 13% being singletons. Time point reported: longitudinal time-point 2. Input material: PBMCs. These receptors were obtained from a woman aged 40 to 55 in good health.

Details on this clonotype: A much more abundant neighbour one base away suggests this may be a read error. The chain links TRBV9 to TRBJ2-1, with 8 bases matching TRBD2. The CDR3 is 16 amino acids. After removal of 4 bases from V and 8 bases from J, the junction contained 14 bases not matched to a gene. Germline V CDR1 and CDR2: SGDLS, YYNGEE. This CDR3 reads CASSIEAGVNRDEQFF. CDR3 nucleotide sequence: TGTGCCAGCAGCATAGAAGCGGGAGTGAATAGAGATGAGCAGTTCTTC.

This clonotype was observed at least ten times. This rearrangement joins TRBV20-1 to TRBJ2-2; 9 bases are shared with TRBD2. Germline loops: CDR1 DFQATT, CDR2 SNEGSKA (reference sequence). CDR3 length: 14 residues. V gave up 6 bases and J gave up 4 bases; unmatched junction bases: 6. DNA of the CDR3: TGCAGTGCCTTTAGCGGGAGAGGCACCGGGGAGCTGTTTTTT. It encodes CSAFSGRGTGELFF.

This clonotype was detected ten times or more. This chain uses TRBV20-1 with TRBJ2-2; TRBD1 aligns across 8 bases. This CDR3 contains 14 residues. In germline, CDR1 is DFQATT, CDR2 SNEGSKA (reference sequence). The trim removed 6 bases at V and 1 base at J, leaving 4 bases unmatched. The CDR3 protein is CSASGQGNTGELFF. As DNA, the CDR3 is TGCAGTGCCAGCGGACAGGGGAACACCGGGGAGCTGTTTTTT.

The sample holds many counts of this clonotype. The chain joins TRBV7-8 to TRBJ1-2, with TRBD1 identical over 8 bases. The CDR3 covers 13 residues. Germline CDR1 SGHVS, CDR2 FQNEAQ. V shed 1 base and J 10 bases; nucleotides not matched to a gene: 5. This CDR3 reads CASSLVSQGVYTF. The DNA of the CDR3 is TGTGCCAGCAGCTTAGTATCACAGGGGGTCTACACCTTC.

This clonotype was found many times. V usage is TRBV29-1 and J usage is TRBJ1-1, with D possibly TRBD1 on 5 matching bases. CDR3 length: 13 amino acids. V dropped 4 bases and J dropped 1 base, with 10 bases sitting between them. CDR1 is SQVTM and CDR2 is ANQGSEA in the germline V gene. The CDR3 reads CSVVGGGNTEAFF. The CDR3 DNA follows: TGCAGCGTTGTTGGCGGGGGGAACACTGAAGCTTTCTTT.

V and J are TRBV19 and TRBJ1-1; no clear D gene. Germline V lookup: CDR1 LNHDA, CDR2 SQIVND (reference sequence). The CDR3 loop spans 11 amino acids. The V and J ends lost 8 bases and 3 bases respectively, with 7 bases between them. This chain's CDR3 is CASGGYTEAFF. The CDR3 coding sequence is TGTGCCAGTGGCGGGTACACTGAAGCTTTCTTT.

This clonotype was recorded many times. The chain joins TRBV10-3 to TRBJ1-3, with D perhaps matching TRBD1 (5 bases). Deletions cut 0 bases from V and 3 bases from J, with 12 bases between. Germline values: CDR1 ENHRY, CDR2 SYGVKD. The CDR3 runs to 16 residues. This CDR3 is CAISESNRTYGNTIYF. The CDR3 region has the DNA TGTGCCATCAGTGAGTCGAACCGGACATATGGAAACACCATATATTTT.

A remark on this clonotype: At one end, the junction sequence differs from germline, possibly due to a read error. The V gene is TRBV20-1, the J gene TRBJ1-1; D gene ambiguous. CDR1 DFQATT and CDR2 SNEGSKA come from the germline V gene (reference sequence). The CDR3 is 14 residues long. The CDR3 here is CSALPGESKTDAFF. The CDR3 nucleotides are TGCAGTGCTCTTCCCGGGGAGAGTAAAACTGACGCTTTCTTT.

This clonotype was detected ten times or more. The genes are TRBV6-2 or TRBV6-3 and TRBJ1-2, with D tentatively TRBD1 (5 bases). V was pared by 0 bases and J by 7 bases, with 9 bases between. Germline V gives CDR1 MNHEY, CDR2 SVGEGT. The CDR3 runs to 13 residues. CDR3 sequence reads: CASSYSRQGGYTF. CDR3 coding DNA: TGTGCCAGCAGTTACTCGCGGCAGGGTGGCTACACCTTC.

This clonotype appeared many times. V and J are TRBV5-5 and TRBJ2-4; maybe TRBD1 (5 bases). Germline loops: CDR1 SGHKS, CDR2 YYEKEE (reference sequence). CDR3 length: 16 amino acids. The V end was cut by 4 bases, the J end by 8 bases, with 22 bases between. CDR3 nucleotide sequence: TGTGCCAGCAGCCCTGTGGTGGCACCCAGGGTCGACATTCAGTACTTC. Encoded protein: CASSPVVAPRVDIQYF.

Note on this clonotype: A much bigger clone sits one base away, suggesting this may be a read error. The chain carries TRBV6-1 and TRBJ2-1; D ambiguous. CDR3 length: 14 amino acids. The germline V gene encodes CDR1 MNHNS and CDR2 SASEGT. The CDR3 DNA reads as TGTGCCAGCAGGACCCACGGCCCAGTTGATGAGAAGTTCTTC. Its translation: CASRTHGPVDEKFF.

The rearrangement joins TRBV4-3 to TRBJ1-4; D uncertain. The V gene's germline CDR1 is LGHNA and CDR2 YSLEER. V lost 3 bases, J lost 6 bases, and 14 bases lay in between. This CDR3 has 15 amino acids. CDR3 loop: CASSHPDRGDEKLFF. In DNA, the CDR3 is TGCGCCAGCAGCCACCCGGACCGTGGGGATGAAAAACTGTTTTTT.

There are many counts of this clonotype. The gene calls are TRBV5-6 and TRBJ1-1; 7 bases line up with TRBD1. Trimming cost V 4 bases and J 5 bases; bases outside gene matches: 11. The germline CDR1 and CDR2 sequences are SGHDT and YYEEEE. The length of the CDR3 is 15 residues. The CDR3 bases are TGTGCCAGCAGCAGACCGACAGGGCTAAGGACTGAAGCTTTCTTT. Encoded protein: CASSRPTGLRTEAFF.

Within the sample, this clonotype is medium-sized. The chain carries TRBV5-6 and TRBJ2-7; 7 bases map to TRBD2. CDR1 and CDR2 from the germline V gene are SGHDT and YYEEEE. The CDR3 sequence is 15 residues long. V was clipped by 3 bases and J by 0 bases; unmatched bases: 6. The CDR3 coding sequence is TGTGCCAGCAGCTATTCGGGGACTAACTCCTACGAGCAGTACTTC. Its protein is CASSYSGTNSYEQYF.

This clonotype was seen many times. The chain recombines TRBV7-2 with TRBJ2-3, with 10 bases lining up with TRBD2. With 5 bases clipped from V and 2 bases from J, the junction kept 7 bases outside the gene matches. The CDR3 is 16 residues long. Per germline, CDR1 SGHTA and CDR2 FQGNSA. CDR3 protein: CASSPQLAGATDTQYF. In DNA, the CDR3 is TGTGCCAGCAGCCCCCAGCTAGCGGGGGCCACAGATACGCAGTATTTT. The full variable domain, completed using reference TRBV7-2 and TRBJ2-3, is GAGVSQSPSNKVTEKGKDVELRCDPISGHTALYWYRQSLGQGLEFLIYFQGNSAPDKSGLPSDRFSAERTGGSVSTLTIQRTQQEDSAVYLCASSPQLAGATDTQYFGPGTRLTVL.